The 30 T cell receptor beta chains below were found in one sample sequenced in a study of T cells in Graves' hyperthyroidism and ophthalmopathy. TCR beta CDR3 regions were amplified from RNA. Researchers ran a first-round RT-PCR on the TCR CDR3 using the HTBI primer set. Via MiXCR, TCRdb re-called the multiplex PCR reads, giving one row per CDR3 protein. The table records around 300,000 distinct CDR3 sequences, roughly 13% of them present only once. Sequencing was carried out using blood. The receptors were sampled from a woman under 40 with Graves' hyperthyroidism that later progressed to Graves' ophthalmopathy.

This clonotype was counted at least ten times. The chain has TRBV7-3 and TRBJ2-1; 10 bases align to TRBD2. Germline values: CDR1 SGHTA, CDR2 FQGTGA. V was pared by 5 bases and J by 4 bases, with 8 bases of the junction left unmatched. This CDR3 is built from 16 residues. DNA of the CDR3: TGTGCCAGCAGCCCAGCCCGGACTAGCGGTTACAATGAGCAGTTCTTC. This codes for CASSPARTSGYNEQFF.

The chain carries TRBV5-1 and TRBJ1-1; D call uncertain. CDR3 length: 16 amino acids. Per germline, CDR1 SGHRS and CDR2 YFSETQ. Trimming pared 0 bases from V and 0 bases from J, leaving 12 bases between. The CDR3 bases are TGCGCCAGCAGCTTGGACTCAGCCCAGGTGAACACTGAAGCTTTCTTT. Translation gives CASSLDSAQVNTEAFF. Full variable domain (outside the CDR3, taken from reference TRBV5-1 and TRBJ1-1): KAGVTQTPRYLIKTRGQQVTLSCSPISGHRSVSWYQQTPGQGLQFLFEYFSETQRNKGNFPGRFSGRQFSNSRSEMNVSTLELGDSALYLCASSLDSAQVNTEAFFGQGTRLTVV.

This clonotype was found a few times. The V gene is TRBV4-1, the J gene TRBJ2-1, with 13 nucleotides matching TRBD2. V dropped 0 bases and J dropped 4; count of bases not matched to a gene: 0. The V gene's germline CDR1 is MGHRA and CDR2 YSYEKL. The CDR3 loop spans 16 amino acids. The CDR3 loop reads CASSQEGLAGYNEQFF. The CDR3 nucleotides are TGCGCCAGCAGCCAAGAGGGACTAGCGGGGTACAATGAGCAGTTCTTC.

This sequence joins TRBV15 and TRBJ2-3, with TRBD1 matching over 8 bases. V was pared by 1 base and J by 3 bases, with 9 bases of the junction left unmatched. Germline V lookup: CDR1 LNHNV, CDR2 YYDKDF (reference sequence). The CDR3 length is 17 residues. The CDR3 loop reads CATSRGGSGGWTDTQYF. CDR3 DNA: TGTGCCACCAGCAGAGGGGGATCAGGGGGCTGGACAGATACGCAGTATTTT.

The sample holds many counts of this clonotype. The V and J genes are TRBV10-3 and TRBJ1-5, with D unresolved. Trimming took off 0 bases at V and 6 bases at J, with 12 bases between the two ends. Per the germline V gene, CDR1 is ENHRY and CDR2 is SYGVKD. There are 15 residues in the CDR3. CDR3 region: CAISESGRVGQPQHF. The CDR3 DNA is TGTGCCATCAGTGAGTCAGGTAGGGTTGGTCAGCCCCAGCATTTT.

This clonotype was recorded only once. The chain uses TRBV11-2 and TRBJ2-1, with TRBD2 identical over 9 bases. Per germline, CDR1 SGHAT and CDR2 FQNNGV. The CDR3 loop spans 14 amino acids. Losses at the gene ends were 5 bases for V and 7 bases for J; bases not matched to a gene: 6. The CDR3, as DNA: TGTGCCAGCAGCCCCCGCGGGGGGGGTAATGAGCAGTTCTTC. This codes for CASSPRGGGNEQFF.

This clonotype was detected ten times or more. The chain is built from TRBV28 and TRBJ2-7, with D possibly matching TRBD2 (6 bases). V was clipped by 6 bases and J by 4 bases, with 16 bases between them. Germline V gives CDR1 MDHEN, CDR2 SYDVKM. The CDR3 runs to 14 residues. The CDR3 protein is CASRERAPGYEQYF. For the CDR3, the DNA is TGTGCCAGCAGGGAGCGGGCCCCGGGGTACGAGCAGTACTTC. Variable domain in full (rest from reference TRBV28 and TRBJ2-7): DVKVTQSSRYLVKRTGEKVFLECVQDMDHENMFWYRQDPGLGLRLIYFSYDVKMKEKGDIPEGYSVSREKKERFSLILESASTNQTSMYLCASRERAPGYEQYFGPGTRLTVT.

This clonotype was observed many times. This chain joins TRBV11-2 and TRBJ2-7, with D uncertain. Germline V lookup: CDR1 SGHAT, CDR2 FQNNGV. Trimming removed 0 bases from V and 2 bases from J, with 11 bases in between. The CDR3 loop spans 15 amino acids. The CDR3 DNA reads TGTGCCAGCAGCTTAGAACCCGGCACCCCCTACGAGCAGTACTTC. This sequence encodes CASSLEPGTPYEQYF.

The chain couples TRBV27 to TRBJ2-1; 10 bases fit TRBD2. There are 15 residues in the CDR3. Looked up from germline, CDR1 is MNHEY and CDR2 is SMNVEV (reference sequence). After removal of 2 bases from V and 8 bases from J, the junction contained 6 bases not matched to a gene. CDR3 bases: TGTGCCAGCAGTTTACCCGGGACTAGCGCCGATGAGCAGTTCTTC. Translating gives CASSLPGTSADEQFF.

This clonotype was counted ten times or more. This rearrangement joins TRBV20-1 to TRBJ2-7, with 15 positions matching TRBD2. V trimming: 3 bases; J trimming: 3 bases; junction bases outside the gene matches: 9. The germline V gene has CDR1 DFQATT and CDR2 SNEGSKA (reference sequence). CDR3 length: 17 residues. CDR3 region: CSASSGLAGGPGYEQYF. The DNA for the CDR3 is TGCAGTGCTAGTTCCGGACTAGCGGGAGGGCCGGGCTACGAGCAGTACTTC.

This clonotype was found many times. This rearrangement joins TRBV28 to TRBJ2-7, with 7 bases matching TRBD1. The CDR3 has 14 amino acids. The germline V gene has CDR1 MDHEN and CDR2 SYDVKM. V was clipped by 4 bases and J by 4 bases; unmatched bases: 7. CDR3 amino acids: CASSSATGWYEQYF. The CDR3 nucleotides are TGTGCCAGCAGTTCGGCGACAGGGTGGTACGAGCAGTACTTC. Complete variable domain (other parts from reference TRBV28 and TRBJ2-7): DVKVTQSSRYLVKRTGEKVFLECVQDMDHENMFWYRQDPGLGLRLIYFSYDVKMKEKGDIPEGYSVSREKKERFSLILESASTNQTSMYLCASSSATGWYEQYFGPGTRLTVT.

Comment on this clonotype: This may arise from a read error, as a much more abundant clone is one base away. This rearrangement joins TRBV6-9 to TRBJ1-2, with D possibly being TRBD1 (6 bases). The CDR3 length is 16 residues. CDR1 and CDR2 (germline): MNHGY, SVAAGI. CDR3 sequence reads: CASSYGAGVEGEGYSF. The CDR3 DNA reads as TGTGCCAGCAGTTACGGTGCGGGAGTGGAGGGGGAGGGCTACAGCTTC.

This chain joins TRBV2 and TRBJ2-1; D remains unclear. V was pared by 4 bases and J by 1 base, with 11 bases between. This CDR3 comprises 15 residues. From germline, CDR1 is SNHLY and CDR2 FYNNEI. The CDR3 here is CASSVFSGSYNEQFF. As DNA, the CDR3 is TGTGCCAGCAGTGTGTTCTCGGGTTCCTACAATGAGCAGTTCTTC.

This clonotype was found many times. The CDR3 nucleotides are TGTGCCAGCAGTTTGGGCAATGAAAAACTGTTTTTT. Protein: CASSLGNEKLFF. The rearrangement links TRBV12-3 or TRBV12-4 to TRBJ1-4; D remains unclear. The CDR3 contains 12 residues. Trimming shortened V by 3 bases and J by 5 bases, and 4 bases separated the two germline ends.

This clonotype was picked up a small number of times. V gene TRBV4-3 combines with J gene TRBJ2-1; TRBD2 matches 9 bases. Germline CDR1 and CDR2: LGHNA and YSLEER. The CDR3 is 15 amino acids. V lost 4 bases, J lost 9 bases, and 10 bases stayed unmatched. CDR3 amino acids: CASSPYAGGQSEQFF. The CDR3 nucleotides read TGCGCCAGCAGCCCATACGCGGGAGGGCAAAGTGAGCAGTTCTTC.

This clonotype was recorded many times. The V call is TRBV29-1, the J call TRBJ1-2; a weak D match, TRBD1 (5 bases). The germline V gene has CDR1 SQVTM and CDR2 ANQGSEA. Trimming left V 4 bases short and J 2 bases short, with 23 bases between. The CDR3 covers 17 residues. The CDR3: CSVAGSMGDPGNYGYTF. The CDR3, as DNA: TGCAGCGTTGCGGGTTCGATGGGGGACCCTGGAAACTATGGCTACACCTTC.

V is TRBV19 and J is TRBJ1-2, with TRBD1 identical over 9 bases. From germline, CDR1 is LNHDA and CDR2 SQIVND (reference sequence). The CDR3 is 16 residues long. Germline trimming cut 9 bases from V and 7 bases from J; bases unmatched to any gene: 18. CDR3 DNA sequence: TGTGCCAGCGAAAACCGGGACAGGGCCCGGGCGGGTGGCTACACCTTC. It translates to CASENRDRARAGGYTF.

Worth noting for this clonotype: Just one base apart from a much larger clone, this may be a read error. The J gene is TRBJ1-1, the V gene TRBV11-2; perhaps TRBD1 as D (6 bases). CDR3 length: 16 amino acids. Per the germline V gene, CDR1 is SGHAT and CDR2 is FQNNGV. CDR3 in amino acids: CASSLMSGHLNTEALF. CDR3 bases: TGTGCCAGCTCACTGATGTCGGGACACTTGAACACTGAAGCTCTCTTT.

The gene calls are TRBV4-3 and TRBJ2-3; 10 nucleotides agree with TRBD2. V lost 3 bases to trimming and J lost 4 bases; unmatched junction nucleotides: 7. CDR3 length: 16 amino acids. Germline CDR1 LGHNA, CDR2 YSLEER. The chain's CDR3 is CASSQGSGRGPDTQYF. CDR3 nucleotide sequence: TGCGCCAGCAGCCAGGGGAGCGGGAGGGGCCCAGATACGCAGTATTTT.

This clonotype occurred a few times. This chain connects TRBV7-9 to TRBJ1-5; D perhaps matches TRBD1 (5 bases). V lost 5 bases and J lost 1, with 18 bases in between. The CDR3 length is 17 residues. CDR1 and CDR2 from the germline V gene are SEHNR and FQNEAQ (reference sequence). CDR3 nucleotides: TGTGCCAGCAGCGGGGGAGGTGGGGCAAAGAGCAATCAGCCCCAGCATTTT. This gives the protein CASSGGGGAKSNQPQHF.

This clonotype was counted only a few times. This rearrangement joins TRBV29-1 to TRBJ2-2; either TRBD1 or TRBD2 may supply D (5 bases each). The CDR3 loop spans 13 amino acids. The V end lost 7 bases, the J end lost 0 bases, and 9 bases lay between the germline ends. The V gene's germline CDR1 is SQVTM and CDR2 ANQGSEA. The CDR3 bases are TGCAGCGACCGGGACGCGAACACCGGGGAGCTGTTTTTT. The encoded protein is CSDRDANTGELFF.

This clonotype showed up many times. J is TRBJ2-5 and V is TRBV20-1, with D hard to call. The CDR3 is made up of 11 amino acids. Trimming took off 2 bases at V and 5 bases at J, with 6 bases between the two ends. Germline V gene sequence: CDR1 DFQATT, CDR2 SNEGSKA (reference sequence). The CDR3 protein is CSARPGETQYF. In DNA form, the CDR3 reads TGCAGTGCTAGACCCGGGGAGACCCAGTACTTC.

The genes are TRBV12-3 or TRBV12-4 and TRBJ2-5, with TRBD2 matching over 14 bases. V lost 4 bases to trimming and J lost 2 bases; unmatched junction nucleotides: 3. The CDR3 is 16 amino acids. DNA of the CDR3: TGTGCCAGCAGTTACGGGACTAGCGGGGGACAAGAGACCCAGTACTTC. Encoded protein: CASSYGTSGGQETQYF.

This clonotype was counted between two and nine times. The rearrangement joins TRBV7-9 to TRBJ1-2; 11 nucleotides align to TRBD1. The length of the CDR3 is 15 residues. The germline CDR1 and CDR2 sequences are SEHNR and FQNEAQ (reference sequence). The junction had 8 bases not matched to a gene; V was cut back by 5 bases and J by 6 bases. CDR3 in DNA: TGTGCCAGCAGCAGGGGGACAGGGGGTAAGGATGGCTACACCTTC. Translation gives CASSRGTGGKDGYTF. Full variable domain (rest looked up from reference TRBV7-9 and TRBJ1-2): DTGVSQNPRHKITKRGQNVTFRCDPISEHNRLYWYRQTLGQGPEFLTYFQNEAQLEKSRLLSDRFSAERPKGSFSTLEIQRTEQGDSAMYLCASSRGTGGKDGYTFGSGTRLTVV.

In this sample, this clonotype turned up many times. V is TRBV30 and J is TRBJ2-1, with 7 bases fitting TRBD2. The CDR3 is 13 residues long. The ends lost 2 bases at V and 8 bases at J; junction bases unmatched: 6. The V gene's germline CDR1 is GTSNPN and CDR2 SVGIG (reference sequence). The CDR3 DNA sequence: TGTGCCTGGAGTCGGACTAGTAGAGATGAGCAGTTCTTC. This translates into CAWSRTSRDEQFF. Full variable domain (rest looked up from reference TRBV30 and TRBJ2-1): SQTIHQWPATLVQPVGSPLSLECTVEGTSNPNLYWYRQAAGRGLQLLFYSVGIGQISSEVPQNLSASRPQDRQFILSSKKLLLSDSGFYLCAWSRTSRDEQFFGPGTRLTVL.

This clonotype was detected a few times. The chain couples TRBV29-1 to TRBJ2-7, with TRBD1 matching over 7 bases. The ends lost 3 bases at V and 3 bases at J; junction bases unmatched: 8. The CDR3 totals 14 residues. Germline V gene lookup returns CDR1 SQVTM and CDR2 ANQGSEA. As DNA, the CDR3 is TGCAGCGTTGATCGGGACAGCTTTCTCTACGAGCAGTACTTC. It encodes CSVDRDSFLYEQYF.

This clonotype came up a few times. This chain joins TRBV19 and TRBJ1-6, with D possibly matching TRBD1 (5 bases). CDR1 is LNHDA and CDR2 is SQIVND in the germline V gene (reference sequence). The V end was cut by 5 bases, the J end by 3 bases, with 14 bases between. The CDR3 runs to 16 residues. The CDR3 protein is CASSRAGGRYNSPLHF. The CDR3 DNA follows: TGTGCCAGTAGTCGAGCGGGGGGTCGCTATAATTCACCCCTCCACTTT.

The chain employs TRBV4-3 and TRBJ2-7; D is ambiguous. The CDR3 is 18 residues long. The germline V gene has CDR1 LGHNA and CDR2 YSLEER. Trimming removed 0 bases at V and 3 bases at J, with 21 bases between. The CDR3 coding sequence is TGCGCCAGCAGCCAAGAGCTACCGTTTCGGCAGTTAGACTACGAGCAGTACTTC. Translating gives CASSQELPFRQLDYEQYF.

This chain connects TRBV28 to TRBJ1-3; D is undetermined. CDR1 and CDR2 (germline): MDHEN, SYDVKM. The ends were cut back, 6 bases at V and 0 bases at J, with 9 bases in the middle. This CDR3 comprises 14 residues. Written as DNA, the CDR3 is TGTGCCAGCAGCTCCACGAGCTCTGGAAACACCATATATTTT. Residues: CASSSTSSGNTIYF.

This clonotype has only one observation. The gene calls are TRBV6-1 and TRBJ1-2; D gene ambiguous. Germline assignment: CDR1 MNHNS and CDR2 SASEGT. The CDR3 sequence is 14 residues long. Trimming took off 7 bases at V and 0 bases at J, with 12 bases between the two ends. This CDR3 reads CASTLVGANYGYTF. The CDR3 DNA reads as TGTGCCAGCACCCTGGTGGGAGCTAACTATGGCTACACCTTC.